These 18 T cell receptor beta chains were sequenced from one sample in a study of long-term antiretroviral therapy in people with HIV. Version v3.0 of the immunoSEQ assay was performed at survey level. Sequencing was performed with immunoSEQ multiplex PCR; in TCRdb, only in-frame clones are kept and a portion is missing. The table has approximately 29,000 clones, approximately 90% seen once. The starting material was unsorted PBMCs, obtained around 5 years after starting antiretroviral therapy. These receptors came from a woman in her thirties or forties with HIV.

The gene calls are TRBV7-8 and TRBJ2-3; TRBD1 aligns across 7 bases. Germline V lookup: CDR1 SGHVS, CDR2 FQNEAQ. J gave up 0 bases and V 5 bases, and 8 bases lay outside the gene matches. The CDR3 length is 16 residues. The CDR3 here is CASSEGTDPSTDTQYF. The CDR3 DNA follows: TGTGCCAGCAGCGAGGGGACAGACCCTAGCACAGATACGCAGTATTTT.

The V and J genes are TRBV11-3 and TRBJ2-1; 13 bases match TRBD2. This CDR3 is built from 16 residues. The junction had 8 bases not matched to a gene; V was cut back by 5 bases and J by 7 bases. The V gene's germline CDR1 is SGHNT and CDR2 YENEEA. DNA of the CDR3: TGTGCCAGCAGCCCCCGACTAGCGGGGGGCTATAATGAGCAGTTCTTC. It translates to CASSPRLAGGYNEQFF.

This chain links TRBV7-2 with TRBJ1-6; D call uncertain. From germline, CDR1 is SGHTA and CDR2 FQGNSA. With 0 bases removed from V and 6 bases from J, the gap between germline ends came to 9 bases. The CDR3 runs 15 residues. CDR3 bases: TGTGCCAGCAGCTTAGCCTCCAGGATTAATTCACCCCTCCACTTT. The encoded protein is CASSLASRINSPLHF.

The rearrangement links TRBV20-1 to TRBJ2-1, with D perhaps matching TRBD2 (5 bases). CDR1 is DFQATT and CDR2 is SNEGSKA in the germline V gene (reference sequence). V dropped 6 bases and J dropped 7 bases, with 10 bases sitting between them. This CDR3 comprises 11 residues. The CDR3 nucleotides are TGCAGTGCAACACGAGGGAATGAGCAGTTCTTC. This sequence encodes CSATRGNEQFF.

V usage is TRBV9 and J usage is TRBJ1-2, with 9 bases identical to TRBD1. Germline values: CDR1 SGDLS, CDR2 YYNGEE. V lost 5 bases and J lost 6; bases outside the gene matches: 5. The CDR3 length is 13 residues. The CDR3 bases are TGTGCCAGCAGGTCCGGGACAGGGAATGGCTACACCTTC. It yields the protein CASRSGTGNGYTF.

The V and J genes are TRBV11-3 and TRBJ2-7, with 7 bases aligning to TRBD1. CDR1 and CDR2 (germline): SGHNT, YENEEA. The ends lost 5 bases at V and 4 bases at J; junction bases unmatched: 8. The CDR3 is made up of 14 amino acids. The CDR3 here is CASSAKDRRYEQYF. DNA for the CDR3: TGTGCCAGCAGCGCTAAGGACAGGCGTTACGAGCAGTACTTC.

The CDR3 here is CASSFSTSGRVEQFF. The CDR3, as DNA: TGTGCCAGCAGCTTTTCTACTAGCGGGAGAGTTGAGCAGTTCTTC. This chain connects TRBV7-6 to TRBJ2-1; 11 bases are shared with TRBD2. V dropped 3 bases and J dropped 9; count of bases not matched to a gene: 7. Germline lookup yields CDR1 SGHVS and CDR2 FNYEAQ. The length of the CDR3 is 15 residues.

The chain links TRBV12-5 to TRBJ1-2; unclear D gene. The CDR3 has 14 residues. CDR1 LGHNT and CDR2 FRNRAP come from the germline V gene. Between the trimmed V and J ends, which lost 2 bases and 7 bases, there was a span of 14 bases. The CDR3 DNA reads as TGTGCTAGTGGTTTGTGGGAAAGGGTTCTTGGCTACACCTTC. This gives the protein CASGLWERVLGYTF. The whole variable domain, remainder taken from reference TRBV12-5 and TRBJ1-2, is DARVTQTPRHKVTEMGQEVTMRCQPILGHNTVFWYRQTMMQGLELLAYFRNRAPLDDSGMPKDRFSAEMPDATLATLKIQPSEPRDSAVYFCASGLWERVLGYTFGSGTRLTVV.

This clone was picked up a small number of times. The CDR3 region is CASSLVQVSEAFF. The CDR3 DNA follows: TGTGCCAGCAGCTTAGTACAGGTATCTGAAGCTTTCTTT. The rearrangement uses TRBV7-8 and TRBJ1-1, with D perhaps TRBD1 (5 bases). This CDR3 is 13 amino acids long. With 1 base removed from V and 6 bases from J, the gap between germline ends came to 9 bases. From germline, CDR1 is SGHVS and CDR2 FQNEAQ. Supplemented by reference TRBV7-8 and TRBJ1-1, the full variable domain reads GAGVSQSPRYKVAKRGQDVALRCDPISGHVSLFWYQQALGQGPEFLTYFQNEAQLDKSGLPSDRFFAERPEGSVSTLKIQRTQQEDSAVYLCASSLVQVSEAFFGQGTRLTVV.

The V gene is TRBV7-9, the J gene TRBJ2-7, with 11 nucleotides matching TRBD2. The germline V gene encodes CDR1 SEHNR and CDR2 FQNEAQ (reference sequence). With V trimmed by 2 bases and J by 4 bases, 10 bases remained unmatched. The CDR3 extends over 17 amino acids. CDR3 sequence (DNA): TGTGCCAGCAGCTTAAATTCGTGGGGACTAGCGGTATACGAGCAGTACTTC. Its translation is CASSLNSWGLAVYEQYF. The entire variable domain, with the rest obtained from reference TRBV7-9 and TRBJ2-7, is as follows: DTGVSQNPRHKITKRGQNVTFRCDPISEHNRLYWYRQTLGQGPEFLTYFQNEAQLEKSRLLSDRFSAERPKGSFSTLEIQRTEQGDSAMYLCASSLNSWGLAVYEQYFGPGTRLTVT.

The CDR3, as DNA: TGTGCCAGCAGTTACATTCAGGGACCTTTGGGATATGGCTACACCTTC. Translating gives CASSYIQGPLGYGYTF. V and J are TRBV6-6 and TRBJ1-2; TRBD1 might be the D (5 bases). V shed 2 bases and J shed 5 bases, with 18 bases lying between them. CDR1 and CDR2 from the germline V gene are MNHNY and SVGAGI (reference sequence). The CDR3 extends over 16 amino acids.

The rearrangement joins TRBV2 to TRBJ1-6; possibly TRBD1 for D (5 bases). V was shortened by 7 bases and J by 7 bases, with 23 bases between the two germline ends. The CDR3 is 17 residues long. Germline V gene sequence: CDR1 SNHLY, CDR2 FYNNEI. DNA for the CDR3: TGTGCCAGCAATGGGCAGGGCGGAGATTATCGAAATTCACCCCTCCACTTT. Amino acid sequence: CASNGQGGDYRNSPLHF.

Concerning this clone: At one boundary the junction diverges from the germline segment, which might be a read error. The chain is built from TRBV19 and TRBJ2-7; tentative D call: TRBD2 (6 bases). CDR1 is LNHDA and CDR2 is SQIVND in the germline V gene (reference sequence). The CDR3 runs to 12 residues. CDR3 nucleotides: TGTGCCAGTAGTATGTCCCCGGGAGTTGCGCACTTC. This translates into CASSMSPGVAHF.

The gene calls are TRBV7-9 and TRBJ1-2; D call uncertain. The V gene lost 6 bases and the J gene lost 4 bases, with 12 bases spanning the gap. This CDR3 has 13 amino acids. Germline values: CDR1 SEHNR, CDR2 FQNEAQ (reference sequence). In nucleotides, the CDR3 is TGTGCCAGCAGGGGAGGGTCGGGCTATGGCTACACCTTC. Protein sequence: CASRGGSGYGYTF.

The chain is built from TRBV11-3 and TRBJ2-7, with D perhaps matching TRBD1 or TRBD2 (5 bases each). V shed 1 base and J shed 0 bases, with 10 bases lying between them. The CDR3 sequence is 15 residues long. Germline CDR1 is SGHNT and CDR2 is YENEEA. The DNA for the CDR3 is TGTGCCAGCAGCTTAGTAAGGGGACGCTCCTACGAGCAGTACTTC. This translates into CASSLVRGRSYEQYF.

V is TRBV2 and J is TRBJ2-7, with D perhaps matching TRBD1 (5 bases). This CDR3 spans 12 amino acids. V was clipped by 4 bases and J by 3 bases, with 7 bases between them. Germline V lookup: CDR1 SNHLY, CDR2 FYNNEI. CDR3 protein: CASSGDSYEQYF. The CDR3 coding sequence is TGTGCCAGCAGTGGAGACAGCTACGAGCAGTACTTC.

J is TRBJ2-3 and V is TRBV5-6; TRBD2 matches at 8 bases. This CDR3 has 15 amino acids. The germline CDR1 and CDR2 sequences are SGHDT and YYEEEE. V trimming: 4 bases; J trimming: 4 bases; junction bases outside the gene matches: 8. The CDR3 protein is CASSPLAGGSDTQYF. In DNA, the CDR3 is TGTGCCAGCAGCCCTCTAGCGGGCGGCTCAGATACGCAGTATTTT. The variable domain in full, with the rest retrieved from reference TRBV5-6 and TRBJ2-3, is DAGVTQSPTHLIKTRGQQVTLRCSPKSGHDTVSWYQQALGQGPQFIFQYYEEEERQRGNFPDRFSGHQFPNYSSELNVNALLLGDSALYLCASSPLAGGSDTQYFGPGTRLTVL.

The V gene is TRBV4-1, the J gene TRBJ2-1; 9 bases match TRBD2. The germline gives CDR1 MGHRA, CDR2 YSYEKL. This CDR3 contains 16 residues. V shed 8 bases, J shed 8 bases, and the junction held 16 bases outside the gene matches. In DNA form, the CDR3 reads TGCGCCAGCGGCACCATAGCGGGGGAGACGGAGGATGAGCAGTTCTTC. It translates to CASGTIAGETEDEQFF.